Presented here are 20 T cell receptor beta chains from one specimen sequenced in a study of T-cell reconstitution after alpha-beta-depleted transplantation in children. Unique molecular identifiers were incorporated when the TCRbeta library was constructed. TCRdb reprocessed the PCR reads via MiXCR and lists one record per CDR3 protein. The sample carries about 830,000 distinct CDR3 sequences, 16% recorded once. The sequencing here drew on PBMCs, mostly from graft donor cells, taken 360 days after TCRalphabeta/CD19-depleted stem cell transplant. These TCRs come from a male patient aged 10 to 17 who had a stem cell transplant for acute lymphoblastic leukemia, so the T cells may come from the graft donor.

The V gene is TRBV2, the J gene TRBJ2-2; possible D gene TRBD1, 5 bases. Trimming removed 2 bases at V and 6 bases at J, with 13 bases between. The germline gives CDR1 SNHLY, CDR2 FYNNEI. This CDR3 spans 15 amino acids. The CDR3 sequence: CASSERGILPGELFF. CDR3 DNA: TGTGCCAGCAGTGAAAGGGGTATCCTCCCCGGGGAGCTGTTTTTT.

V usage is TRBV5-1 and J usage is TRBJ2-5; D ambiguous. V was shortened by 3 bases and J by 5 bases, with 8 bases between the two germline ends. This CDR3 has 12 residues. Germline loops: CDR1 SGHRS, CDR2 YFSETQ. The CDR3 sequence: CASSSSRETQYF. In DNA, the CDR3 is TGCGCCAGCAGCTCCTCCCGGGAGACCCAGTACTTC.

This clonotype occurred many times. The chain carries TRBV11-3 and TRBJ2-1; maybe TRBD2 (6 bases). Trimming removed 5 bases from V and 4 bases from J, with 21 bases in between. The V gene's germline CDR1 is SGHNT and CDR2 YENEEA. The length of the CDR3 is 17 residues. CDR3 sequence reads: CASSGGKGASPYNEQFF. CDR3 sequence (DNA): TGTGCCAGCAGCGGAGGGAAAGGGGCTTCGCCTTACAATGAGCAGTTCTTC.

In this sample, this clonotype turned up many times. The V call is TRBV3-1, the J call TRBJ2-1; D is perhaps TRBD2 (7 bases). CDR3 size: 13 residues. Trimming removed 4 bases from V and 5 bases from J, with 9 bases in between. Germline V gene sequence: CDR1 LGHDT, CDR2 YNNKEL (reference sequence). CDR3 sequence: CASSRGGHNEQFF. Written as DNA, the CDR3 is TGTGCCAGCAGCCGGGGGGGCCACAATGAGCAGTTCTTC.

The chain joins TRBV29-1 to TRBJ2-2; D may correspond to TRBD1 or TRBD2 (5 bases each). The germline V and J ends were trimmed by 4 bases and 3 bases, with 12 bases remaining between them. CDR1 and CDR2 from the germline V gene are SQVTM and ANQGSEA. The CDR3 sequence is 14 residues long. The CDR3 reads CSVAIGGYTGELFF. The DNA for the CDR3 is TGCAGCGTTGCGATTGGGGGATACACCGGGGAGCTGTTTTTT.

The table lists this clonotype with a few counts. The chain links TRBV5-6 to TRBJ1-1; D remains ambiguous. The CDR3 is made up of 11 amino acids. The V and J ends lost 3 bases and 8 bases respectively, with 8 bases between them. Germline V gene data show CDR1 as SGHDT and CDR2 as YYEEEE. The CDR3 loop reads CASSSGVEAFF. CDR3 nucleotides: TGTGCCAGCAGCTCCGGGGTCGAAGCTTTCTTT. The full variable domain, rest sourced from reference TRBV5-6 and TRBJ1-1, is DAGVTQSPTHLIKTRGQQVTLRCSPKSGHDTVSWYQQALGQGPQFIFQYYEEEERQRGNFPDRFSGHQFPNYSSELNVNALLLGDSALYLCASSSGVEAFFGQGTRLTVV.

This clonotype has a handful of counts. The chain combines TRBV7-9 with TRBJ1-4; the D is unclear. CDR3 size: 15 residues. The germline V and J ends were trimmed by 2 bases and 7 bases, with 14 bases remaining between them. CDR1 is SEHNR and CDR2 is FQNEAQ in the germline V gene (reference sequence). The CDR3 sequence is CASSLWSPWGEKLFF. The CDR3 region has the DNA TGTGCCAGCAGCTTATGGTCCCCATGGGGTGAAAAACTGTTTTTT.

The gene calls are TRBV11-1 and TRBJ2-5, with 7 bases aligning to TRBD2. V lost 3 bases to trimming and J lost 2 bases; unmatched junction nucleotides: 9. The CDR3 is 16 residues long. CDR1 is SGHAT, CDR2 FQDESV, per germline (reference sequence). The chain's CDR3 is CASSFWLAVTQETQYF. The CDR3 bases are TGTGCCAGCAGCTTTTGGCTAGCGGTTACACAAGAGACCCAGTACTTC.

This clonotype was seen a few times. The CDR3 nucleotides read TGTGCCAGCAGCTTAACCCTAGGGGGCACCGGGGAGCTGTTTTTT. Residues: CASSLTLGGTGELFF. The chain links TRBV7-8 to TRBJ2-2, with a weak D call TRBD1 (6 bases). In germline, CDR1 is SGHVS, CDR2 FQNEAQ. This CDR3 contains 15 residues. Trimming removed 2 bases at V and 4 bases at J, with 11 bases between.

The chain employs TRBV19 and TRBJ2-1; 7 nucleotides align to TRBD2. Germline CDR1 and CDR2: LNHDA and SQIVND (reference sequence). V was pared by 4 bases and J by 2 bases, with 11 bases of the junction left unmatched. The CDR3 runs 17 residues. CDR3 DNA: TGTGCCAGTAGTAATTTACAGAACCTAGCGGCCTACAATGAGCAGTTCTTC. It specifies CASSNLQNLAAYNEQFF.

The rearrangement uses TRBV18 and TRBJ2-2, with D possibly matching TRBD2 (6 bases). The CDR3 contains 17 residues. Germline-derived CDR1 and CDR2 are KGHSH and LQKENI. V lost 1 base, J lost 0 bases, and 12 bases lay in between. CDR3 coding DNA: TGTGCCAGCTCACCACTTTCTAGCGCCGCGAACACCGGGGAGCTGTTTTTT. This gives the protein CASSPLSSAANTGELFF.

The chain recombines TRBV7-2 with TRBJ2-7, with TRBD1 identical over 8 bases. Germline-derived CDR1 and CDR2 are SGHTA and FQGNSA. Trimming at V came to 5 bases and at J to 1 base, leaving 7 bases not matched to a gene. The CDR3 consists of 15 residues. The CDR3 loop reads CASSRPTGVSYEQYF. In DNA, the CDR3 is TGTGCCAGCAGCCGACCGACAGGGGTATCCTACGAGCAGTACTTC.

The V gene is TRBV14, the J gene TRBJ2-6; D remains ambiguous. Trimming took 4 bases from V and 2 from J, leaving 9 bases between them. The CDR3 is made up of 15 amino acids. Per the germline V gene, CDR1 is SGHDN and CDR2 is FVKESK. CDR3 coding DNA: TGTGCCAGCAGCCCGAGTATACCTGGGGCCAACGTCCTGACTTTC. It yields the protein CASSPSIPGANVLTF.

The chain joins TRBV11-2 to TRBJ2-3; no clear D gene. In germline, CDR1 is SGHAT, CDR2 FQNNGV. CDR3 size: 15 residues. Trimming took off 0 bases at V and 2 bases at J, with 9 bases between the two ends. The CDR3 DNA reads TGTGCCAGCAGCTTAGATCTCGACCTCACAGATACGCAGTATTTT. It specifies CASSLDLDLTDTQYF.

This clonotype has just a few counts. The genes are TRBV7-2 and TRBJ1-2; D gene uncertain. From germline, CDR1 is SGHTA and CDR2 FQGNSA. Trimming cost V 11 bases and J 4 bases, with 14 bases left between them. The CDR3 sequence is 12 residues long. The CDR3 coding sequence is TGTGCCCGCGGTAGAAGTAGCTATGGCTACACCTTC. Translating gives CARGRSSYGYTF.

The chain has TRBV9 and TRBJ2-1, with unresolved D. This CDR3 contains 13 residues. Looked up from germline, CDR1 is SGDLS and CDR2 is YYNGEE. Trimming pared 0 bases from V and 6 bases from J, leaving 7 bases between. Here the CDR3 DNA reads TGTGCCAGCAGCGTAGACATAGGCAATGAGCAGTTCTTC. This sequence encodes CASSVDIGNEQFF.

This clonotype came up many times. The chain has TRBV5-1 and TRBJ2-1; TRBD2 might be the D (5 bases). Germline assignment: CDR1 SGHRS and CDR2 YFSETQ. This CDR3 is 12 amino acids long. V lost 7 bases, J lost 8 bases, and 13 bases lay in between. The CDR3 here is CASALEVDEQFF. In nucleotides, the CDR3 is TGCGCCAGCGCCTTGGAGGTCGATGAGCAGTTCTTC.

The chain joins TRBV20-1 to TRBJ2-5, with TRBD2 matching over 8 bases. The CDR3 contains 14 residues. Per germline, CDR1 DFQATT and CDR2 SNEGSKA (reference sequence). Losses at the gene ends were 2 bases for V and 5 bases for J; bases not matched to a gene: 7. DNA of the CDR3: TGCAGTGCTAGACGAACGGGAGGGGGGGAGACCCAGTACTTC. Its protein is CSARRTGGGETQYF.

This clonotype has more than one count but fewer than ten. The V and J genes are TRBV20-1 and TRBJ2-1; D is unclear. The CDR3 sequence is 10 residues long. Germline values: CDR1 DFQATT, CDR2 SNEGSKA (reference sequence). V gave up 6 bases and J gave up 10 bases, with 10 bases separating them. CDR3 in amino acids: CSALLGEQFF. The CDR3 bases are TGCAGTGCCCTATTAGGGGAGCAGTTCTTC.

The chain uses TRBV10-1 and TRBJ1-2, with 9 positions matching TRBD1. The ends lost 0 bases at V and 6 bases at J; junction bases unmatched: 8. CDR1 is WNHNN and CDR2 is SYGVQD in the germline V gene (reference sequence). This CDR3 is 16 amino acids long. The CDR3 region is CASSESRGQGRNGYTF. The CDR3 region has the DNA TGCGCCAGCAGTGAGTCGAGGGGACAGGGTAGGAATGGCTACACCTTC.